This T cell receptor beta chain was captured in a study of shared clonotypes between healthy human individuals. Remarks on this clone: The antigen remains unidentified.

Study-wide points: Memory subsets had estimated richness that was generally smaller than that of naive subsets.

Profiled with immunoSEQ multiplex PCR; TCRdb holds only in-frame clones, not every one. Among around 2.5 million clones listed, roughly 93% were seen once. The sequence came from a young man in good health. Some clones in this sample may be carry-over from other donors' samples. The source material was naive CD4+ T cells from PBMCs. The subset here: CD45RA+ positively selected.

The CDR3, as DNA: TGTGCCAGCAGTTACGGCGGGACACTAGGGACTGAAGCTTTCTTT. Residues: CASSYGGTLGTEAFF. The J gene is TRBJ1-1, the V gene TRBV6-6; maybe TRBD1 (6 bases). The ends were cut back, 2 bases at V and 5 bases at J, with 15 bases in the middle. The germline CDR1 and CDR2 sequences are MNHNY and SVGAGI (reference sequence). The CDR3 spans 15 residues.